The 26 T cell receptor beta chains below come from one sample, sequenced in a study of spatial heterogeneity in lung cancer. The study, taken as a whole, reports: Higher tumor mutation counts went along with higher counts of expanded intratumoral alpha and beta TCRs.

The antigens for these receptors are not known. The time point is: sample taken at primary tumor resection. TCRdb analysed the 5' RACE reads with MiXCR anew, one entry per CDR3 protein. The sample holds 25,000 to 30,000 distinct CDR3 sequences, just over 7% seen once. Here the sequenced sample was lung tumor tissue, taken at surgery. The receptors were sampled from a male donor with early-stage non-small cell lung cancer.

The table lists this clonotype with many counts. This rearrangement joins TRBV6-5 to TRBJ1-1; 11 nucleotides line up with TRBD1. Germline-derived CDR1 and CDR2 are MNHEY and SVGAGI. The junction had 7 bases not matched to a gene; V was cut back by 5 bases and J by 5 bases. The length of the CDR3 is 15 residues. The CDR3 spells CASSRGQGDGTEAFF. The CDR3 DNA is TGTGCCAGCAGTAGGGGACAGGGGGACGGAACTGAAGCTTTCTTT.

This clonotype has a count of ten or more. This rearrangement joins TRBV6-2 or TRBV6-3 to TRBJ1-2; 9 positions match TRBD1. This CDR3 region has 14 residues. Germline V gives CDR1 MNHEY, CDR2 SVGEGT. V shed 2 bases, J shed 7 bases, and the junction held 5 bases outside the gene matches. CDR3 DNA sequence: TGTGCCAGCAGTTACCTGGGACAGGGTGCTGGCTACACCTTC. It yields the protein CASSYLGQGAGYTF.

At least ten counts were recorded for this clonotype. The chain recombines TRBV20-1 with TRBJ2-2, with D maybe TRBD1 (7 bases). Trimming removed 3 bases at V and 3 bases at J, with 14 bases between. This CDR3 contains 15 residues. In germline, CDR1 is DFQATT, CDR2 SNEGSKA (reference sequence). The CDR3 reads CSARLAGGYTGELFF. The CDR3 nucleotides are TGCAGTGCTAGGCTGGCAGGGGGGTACACCGGGGAGCTGTTTTTT.

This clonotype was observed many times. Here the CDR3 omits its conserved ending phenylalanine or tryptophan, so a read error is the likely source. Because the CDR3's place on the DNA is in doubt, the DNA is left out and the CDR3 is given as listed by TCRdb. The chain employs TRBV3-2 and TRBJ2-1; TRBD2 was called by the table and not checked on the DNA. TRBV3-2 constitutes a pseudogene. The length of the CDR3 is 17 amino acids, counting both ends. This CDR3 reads CASSRRQAPSLLCPLRN.

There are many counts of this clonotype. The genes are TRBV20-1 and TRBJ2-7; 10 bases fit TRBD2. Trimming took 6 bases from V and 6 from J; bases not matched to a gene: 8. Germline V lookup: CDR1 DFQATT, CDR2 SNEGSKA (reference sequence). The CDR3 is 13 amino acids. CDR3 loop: CSADSGGAGEQYF. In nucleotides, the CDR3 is TGCAGTGCAGACAGCGGGGGGGCCGGCGAGCAGTACTTC.

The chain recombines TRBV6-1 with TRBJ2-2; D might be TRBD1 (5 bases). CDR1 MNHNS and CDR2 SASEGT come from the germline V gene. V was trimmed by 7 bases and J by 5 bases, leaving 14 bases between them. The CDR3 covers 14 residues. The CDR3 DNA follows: TGTGCCAGCATTCCTCAGGGAATTACCGGGGAGCTGTTTTTT. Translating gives CASIPQGITGELFF.

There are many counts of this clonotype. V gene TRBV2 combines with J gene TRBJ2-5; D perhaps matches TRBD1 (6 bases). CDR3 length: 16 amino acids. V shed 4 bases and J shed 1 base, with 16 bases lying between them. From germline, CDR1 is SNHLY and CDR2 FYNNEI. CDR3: CASSGGLALPQETQYF. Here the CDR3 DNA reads TGTGCCAGCAGTGGGGGGCTAGCCCTCCCCCAAGAGACCCAGTACTTC.

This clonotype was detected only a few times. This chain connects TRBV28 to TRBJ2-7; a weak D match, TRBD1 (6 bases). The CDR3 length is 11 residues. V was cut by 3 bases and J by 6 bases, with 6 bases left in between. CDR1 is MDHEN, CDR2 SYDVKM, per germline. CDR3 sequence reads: CASSLGAEQYF. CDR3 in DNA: TGTGCCAGCAGTTTGGGGGCCGAGCAGTACTTC.

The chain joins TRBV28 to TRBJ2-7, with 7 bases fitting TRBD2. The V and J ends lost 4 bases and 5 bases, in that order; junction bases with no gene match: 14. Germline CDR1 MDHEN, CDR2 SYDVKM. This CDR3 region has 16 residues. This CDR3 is CASSSVGGSPTNEQYF. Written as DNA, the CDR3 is TGTGCCAGCAGTTCCGTGGGGGGGAGCCCTACCAACGAGCAGTACTTC.

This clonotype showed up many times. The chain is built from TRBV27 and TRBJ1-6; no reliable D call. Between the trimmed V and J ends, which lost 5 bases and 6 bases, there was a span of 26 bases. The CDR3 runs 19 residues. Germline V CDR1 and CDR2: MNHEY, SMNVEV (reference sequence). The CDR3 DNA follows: TGTGCCAGCAGTCCTGAAGGGCCAAGCCCCTTATTTGGTAATTCACCCCTCCACTTT. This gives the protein CASSPEGPSPLFGNSPLHF.

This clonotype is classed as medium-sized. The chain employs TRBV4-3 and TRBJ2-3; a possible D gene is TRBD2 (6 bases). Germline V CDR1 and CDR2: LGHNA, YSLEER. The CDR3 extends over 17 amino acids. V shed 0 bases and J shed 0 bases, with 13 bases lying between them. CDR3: CASSQDTSPLSTDTQYF. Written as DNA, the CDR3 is TGCGCCAGCAGCCAAGACACTAGCCCCCTTAGCACAGATACGCAGTATTTT.

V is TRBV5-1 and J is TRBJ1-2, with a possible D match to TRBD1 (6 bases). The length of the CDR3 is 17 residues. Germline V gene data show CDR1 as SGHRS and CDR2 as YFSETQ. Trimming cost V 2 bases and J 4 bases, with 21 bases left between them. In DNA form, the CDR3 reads TGCGCCAGCAGCTTCGATGGACAGTCGCGTCTCGGCTATGGCTACACCTTC. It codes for CASSFDGQSRLGYGYTF.

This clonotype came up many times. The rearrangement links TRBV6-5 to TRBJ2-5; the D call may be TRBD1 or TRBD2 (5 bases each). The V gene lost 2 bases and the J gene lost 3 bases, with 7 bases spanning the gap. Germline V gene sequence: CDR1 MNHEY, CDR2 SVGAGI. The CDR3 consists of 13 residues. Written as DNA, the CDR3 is TGTGCCAGCAGTTACCTGGGGGAAGAGACCCAGTACTTC. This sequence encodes CASSYLGEETQYF.

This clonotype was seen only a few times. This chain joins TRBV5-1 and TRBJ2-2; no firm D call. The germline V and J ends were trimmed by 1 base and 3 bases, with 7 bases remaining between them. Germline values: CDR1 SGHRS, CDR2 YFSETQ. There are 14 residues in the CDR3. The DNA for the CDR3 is TGCGCCAGCAGCTTGAAAGGAGACACCGGGGAGCTGTTTTTT. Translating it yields CASSLKGDTGELFF.

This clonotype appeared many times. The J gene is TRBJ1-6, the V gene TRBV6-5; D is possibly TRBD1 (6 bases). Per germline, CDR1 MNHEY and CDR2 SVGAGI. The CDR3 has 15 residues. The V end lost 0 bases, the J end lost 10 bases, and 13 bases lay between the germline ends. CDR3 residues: CASSYSQGLESPLHF. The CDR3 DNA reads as TGTGCCAGCAGTTACTCACAGGGATTGGAATCACCCCTCCACTTT.

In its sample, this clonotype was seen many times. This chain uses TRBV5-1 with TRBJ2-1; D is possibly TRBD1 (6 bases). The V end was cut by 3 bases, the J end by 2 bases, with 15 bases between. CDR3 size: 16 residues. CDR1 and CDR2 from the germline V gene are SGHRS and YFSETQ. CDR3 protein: CASSWGPSGAYNEQFF. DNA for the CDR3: TGCGCCAGCAGCTGGGGGCCAAGCGGCGCCTACAATGAGCAGTTCTTC.

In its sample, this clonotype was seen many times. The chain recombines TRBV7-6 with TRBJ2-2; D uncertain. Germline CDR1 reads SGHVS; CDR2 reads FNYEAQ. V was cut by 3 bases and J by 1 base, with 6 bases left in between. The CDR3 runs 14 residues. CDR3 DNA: TGTGCCAGCAGCTTTAATCTGAACACCGGGGAGCTGTTTTTT. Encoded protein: CASSFNLNTGELFF.

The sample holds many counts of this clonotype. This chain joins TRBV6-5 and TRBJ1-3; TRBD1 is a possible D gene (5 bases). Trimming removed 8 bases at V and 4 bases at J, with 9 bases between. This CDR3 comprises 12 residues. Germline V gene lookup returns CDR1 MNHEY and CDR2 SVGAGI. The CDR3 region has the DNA TGTGCCAGCGGGAGGGACGGAAACACCATATATTTT. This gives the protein CASGRDGNTIYF.

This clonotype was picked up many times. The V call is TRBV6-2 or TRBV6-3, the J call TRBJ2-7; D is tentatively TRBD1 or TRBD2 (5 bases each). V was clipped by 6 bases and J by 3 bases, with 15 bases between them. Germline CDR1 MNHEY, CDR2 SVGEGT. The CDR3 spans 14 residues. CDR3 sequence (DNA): TGTGCCAGCAGCTCGGGGCAGTTCATCTACGAGCAGTACTTC. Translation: CASSSGQFIYEQYF.

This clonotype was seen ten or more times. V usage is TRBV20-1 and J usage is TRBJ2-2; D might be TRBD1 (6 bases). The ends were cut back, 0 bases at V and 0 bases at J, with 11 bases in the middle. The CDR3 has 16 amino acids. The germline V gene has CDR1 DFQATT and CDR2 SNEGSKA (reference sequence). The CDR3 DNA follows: TGCAGTGCTAGAGATGGAGGACAGCCGAACACCGGGGAGCTGTTTTTT. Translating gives CSARDGGQPNTGELFF.

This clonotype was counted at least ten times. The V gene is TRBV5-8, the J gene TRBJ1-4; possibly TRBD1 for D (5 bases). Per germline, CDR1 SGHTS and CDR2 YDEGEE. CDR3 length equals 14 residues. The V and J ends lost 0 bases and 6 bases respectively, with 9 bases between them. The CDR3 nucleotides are TGTGCCAGCAGCTTGGAAGGGGTGGATGAAAAACTGTTTTTT. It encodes CASSLEGVDEKLFF.

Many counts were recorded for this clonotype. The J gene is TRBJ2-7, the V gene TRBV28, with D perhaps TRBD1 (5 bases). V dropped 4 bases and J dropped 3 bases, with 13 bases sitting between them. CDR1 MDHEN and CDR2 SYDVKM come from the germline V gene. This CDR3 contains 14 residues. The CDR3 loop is CASSSRQYNYEQYF. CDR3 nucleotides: TGTGCCAGCAGTTCCCGACAGTATAACTACGAGCAGTACTTC.

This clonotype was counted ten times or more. The CDR3: CSEIGGRDEQFF. The CDR3 nucleotides are TGCAGTGAGATCGGGGGCAGGGATGAGCAGTTCTTC. The chain employs TRBV29-1 and TRBJ2-1, with D possibly being TRBD1 or TRBD2 (6 bases each). Germline V gives CDR1 SQVTM, CDR2 ANQGSEA. There are 12 residues in the CDR3.

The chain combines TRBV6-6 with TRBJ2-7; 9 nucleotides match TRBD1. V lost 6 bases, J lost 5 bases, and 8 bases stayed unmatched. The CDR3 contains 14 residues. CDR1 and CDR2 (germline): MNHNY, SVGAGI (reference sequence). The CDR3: CASRLTGGADEQYF. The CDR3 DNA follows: TGTGCCAGCAGATTGACAGGGGGGGCCGACGAGCAGTACTTC.

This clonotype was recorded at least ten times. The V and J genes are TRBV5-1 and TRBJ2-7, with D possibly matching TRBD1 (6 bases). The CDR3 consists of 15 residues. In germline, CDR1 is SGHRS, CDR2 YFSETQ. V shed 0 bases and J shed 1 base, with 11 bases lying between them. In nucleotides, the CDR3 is TGCGCCAGCAGCTTGGTTTCCGGACAGTCCTACGAGCAGTACTTC. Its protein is CASSLVSGQSYEQYF.

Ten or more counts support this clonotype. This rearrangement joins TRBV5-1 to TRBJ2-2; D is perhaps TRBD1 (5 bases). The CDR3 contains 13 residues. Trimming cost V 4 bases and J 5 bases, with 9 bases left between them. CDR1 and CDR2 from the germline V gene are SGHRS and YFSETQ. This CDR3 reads CASSQDTTGELFF. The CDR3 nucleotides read TGCGCCAGCAGCCAGGACACGACCGGGGAGCTGTTTTTT.